Listed here are 21 T cell receptor beta chains from one sample, sequenced in a study of T-cell reconstitution after alpha-beta-depleted transplantation in children. Library preparation (for TCRbeta) was performed with unique molecular identifiers. TCRdb passed the PCR reads through MiXCR, listing each CDR3 protein once. The data show over 150,000 distinct CDR3 sequences, with over 8.5% seen just once and approximately 13% held by the top ten. Source: PBMCs, taken before TCRalphabeta/CD19-depleted stem cell transplant. These TCRs come from a boy between 2 and 10 years old with acute myeloid leukemia, due to receive a stem cell transplant.

This clonotype was found many times. The V call is TRBV6-1, the J call TRBJ2-7; TRBD1 agrees at 8 bases. Germline values: CDR1 MNHNS, CDR2 SASEGT. The CDR3 loop spans 15 amino acids. Germline trimming cut 4 bases from V and 4 bases from J; bases unmatched to any gene: 9. CDR3 region: CASSAPGTGVYEQYF. The CDR3 DNA reads as TGTGCCAGCAGTGCCCCCGGGACAGGTGTTTACGAGCAGTACTTC.

This rearrangement joins TRBV7-6 to TRBJ1-1, with D uncertain. This CDR3 has 16 amino acids. The germline gives CDR1 SGHVS, CDR2 FNYEAQ. Deletions cut 3 bases from V and 1 base from J, with 15 bases between. The CDR3 loop reads CASSLEFWQTNTEAFF. The DNA of the CDR3 is TGTGCCAGCAGCTTGGAGTTCTGGCAAACGAACACTGAAGCTTTCTTT.

This clonotype was picked up many times. The chain has TRBV6-5 and TRBJ2-1; D tentatively fits TRBD1 or TRBD2 (6 bases each). This CDR3 spans 15 amino acids. The germline V gene encodes CDR1 MNHEY and CDR2 SVGAGI. Trimming took 0 bases from V and 4 from J, leaving 10 bases between them. The DNA of the CDR3 is TGTGCCAGCAGTTACTCGGGGGGCCATTACAATGAGCAGTTCTTC. Translated, it gives CASSYSGGHYNEQFF.

This clonotype was found many times. The chain couples TRBV28 to TRBJ2-5; D remains unclear. The CDR3 covers 18 residues. CDR1 MDHEN and CDR2 SYDVKM come from the germline V gene. Trimming shortened V by 0 bases and J by 0 bases, and 17 bases separated the two germline ends. The CDR3 nucleotides are TGTGCCAGCAGTTTATGCATGACTGAGTTCTGGGACCAAGAGACCCAGTACTTC. Amino acids: CASSLCMTEFWDQETQYF.

This clonotype was counted at least ten times. The CDR3 DNA follows: TGTGCCAGCAAGCCCCGGGACCAACGTCAGCCCCAGCATTTT. Translation: CASKPRDQRQPQHF. The chain is built from TRBV6-5 and TRBJ1-5; the D gene is possibly TRBD1 (5 bases). The CDR3 extends over 14 amino acids. The germline CDR1 and CDR2 sequences are MNHEY and SVGAGI. Trimming left V 7 bases short and J 6 bases short, with 16 bases between.

Ten or more counts support this clonotype. J is TRBJ2-1 and V is TRBV7-2, with unresolved D. With 1 base removed from V and 0 bases from J, the gap between germline ends came to 7 bases. This CDR3 has 15 residues. Germline-derived CDR1 and CDR2 are SGHTA and FQGNSA. The CDR3 DNA reads as TGTGCCAGCAGCTTAGGATCGAGCTCCTACAATGAGCAGTTCTTC. Its protein product is CASSLGSSSYNEQFF.

This clonotype was seen at least ten times. The chain employs TRBV10-3 and TRBJ2-7; TRBD1 matches 9 bases. CDR3 length: 17 amino acids. V was clipped by 0 bases and J by 4 bases; unmatched bases: 10. Germline values: CDR1 ENHRY, CDR2 SYGVKD. CDR3 nucleotides: TGTGCCATCAGTGAGTCGAGTGGGACAGGGACGGTGTACGAGCAGTACTTC. Protein sequence: CAISESSGTGTVYEQYF.

Ten or more counts support this clonotype. The V and J genes are TRBV3-1 and TRBJ2-5; TRBD2 is a possible D gene (6 bases). The CDR3 consists of 14 residues. Trimming cost V 5 bases and J 5 bases, with 15 bases left between them. Germline V gene sequence: CDR1 LGHDT, CDR2 YNNKEL (reference sequence). In DNA, the CDR3 is TGTGCCAGCAGCATAGACCCGGGGAGGGAGACCCAGTACTTC. The encoded protein is CASSIDPGRETQYF.

This clonotype was recorded at least ten times. The rearrangement uses TRBV20-1 and TRBJ2-3, with 8 bases identical to TRBD2. Germline values: CDR1 DFQATT, CDR2 SNEGSKA (reference sequence). J lost 6 bases, V lost 1 base, and 9 bases had no gene match. The CDR3 is 15 residues long. CDR3: CSARGDSGTEDTQYF. The DNA for the CDR3 is TGCAGTGCTAGAGGGGATAGCGGGACCGAGGATACGCAGTATTTT.

This clonotype was seen at least ten times. V and J are TRBV20-1 and TRBJ1-3; D not resolved. The V gene's germline CDR1 is DFQATT and CDR2 SNEGSKA (reference sequence). This CDR3 comprises 14 residues. V shed 3 bases and J shed 0 bases, with 9 bases lying between them. The CDR3 bases are TGCAGTGCTAGTAGCCCCACCTCTGGAAACACCATATATTTT. Translated, it gives CSASSPTSGNTIYF.

The rearrangement uses TRBV6-1 and TRBJ1-4; 9 bases fit TRBD1. Germline V lookup: CDR1 MNHNS, CDR2 SASEGT. CDR3 length equals 16 residues. The trim removed 6 bases at V and 0 bases at J, leaving 5 bases unmatched. The CDR3 reads CASSKRDRATNEKLFF. The CDR3 nucleotides are TGTGCCAGCAGCAAGCGGGACAGGGCAACTAATGAAAAACTGTTTTTT.

This clonotype was seen at least ten times. The chain has TRBV7-6 and TRBJ2-7; D may match TRBD1 or TRBD2 (5 bases each). Germline V gives CDR1 SGHVS, CDR2 FNYEAQ. V lost 6 bases to trimming and J lost 3 bases, with 12 bases between them. The length of the CDR3 is 13 residues. The DNA of the CDR3 is TGTGCCAGCAGTAAAGGGGACGGCTACGAGCAGTACTTC. Its protein is CASSKGDGYEQYF.

This clonotype was recorded many times. The chain combines TRBV20-1 with TRBJ2-7; TRBD2 is a possible D gene (6 bases). Deletions cut 4 bases from V and 3 bases from J, with 16 bases between. The CDR3 is 14 residues long. Germline V CDR1 and CDR2: DFQATT, SNEGSKA (reference sequence). The chain's CDR3 is CSATKSGENYEQYF. The CDR3 nucleotides are TGCAGTGCTACAAAATCGGGGGAAAACTACGAGCAGTACTTC.

At least ten counts were recorded for this clonotype. The chain has TRBV5-1 and TRBJ2-5; D perhaps matches TRBD2 (7 bases). Trimming stripped 2 bases from V and 2 bases from J, with 16 bases between. Germline V gene lookup returns CDR1 SGHRS and CDR2 YFSETQ. The CDR3 has 16 amino acids. The CDR3, as DNA: TGCGCCAGCAGCTTTGCGGGAGTAGGGGGGCAAGAGACCCAGTACTTC. It yields the protein CASSFAGVGGQETQYF.

There are many counts of this clonotype. V usage is TRBV5-1 and J usage is TRBJ1-5; D remains unclear. The length of the CDR3 is 15 residues. Germline values: CDR1 SGHRS, CDR2 YFSETQ. V lost 0 bases, J lost 7 bases, and 14 bases lay in between. In DNA, the CDR3 is TGCGCCAGCAGCTTGGCGGGCGGGGAAGGGCAGCCCCAGCATTTT. Translated, it gives CASSLAGGEGQPQHF.

This clonotype was counted ten times or more. This chain connects TRBV6-1 to TRBJ2-5; a weak D match, TRBD2 (5 bases). Per the germline V gene, CDR1 is MNHNS and CDR2 is SASEGT. Trimming left V 8 bases short and J 4 bases short, with 17 bases between. The CDR3 covers 14 residues. The CDR3 bases are TGTGCCAGCGTCAGGAGCGCGGAGGCAGAGACCCAGTACTTC. Its translation: CASVRSAEAETQYF.

This clonotype was found many times. This chain joins TRBV20-1 and TRBJ2-4, with a weak D call TRBD1 (6 bases). The germline V gene encodes CDR1 DFQATT and CDR2 SNEGSKA (reference sequence). The ends were cut back, 5 bases at V and 5 bases at J, with 16 bases in the middle. CDR3 size: 14 residues. CDR3 region: CSAQPQGFENIQYF. For the CDR3, the DNA is TGCAGTGCTCAGCCCCAGGGGTTCGAAAACATTCAGTACTTC.

This clonotype was picked up many times. This rearrangement joins TRBV27 to TRBJ1-2; D is unresolved. There are 15 residues in the CDR3. V was trimmed by 0 bases and J by 13 bases, leaving 21 bases between them. The germline V gene encodes CDR1 MNHEY and CDR2 SMNVEV (reference sequence). In nucleotides, the CDR3 is TGTGCCAGCAGTTTATCGTACACAGAAAGCCGCCCCCCCACCTTC. It is translated as CASSLSYTESRPPTF.

This clonotype was counted ten times or more. This chain links TRBV4-2 with TRBJ2-3; D may be TRBD2 (5 bases). The CDR3 is 16 amino acids. V was clipped by 1 base and J by 0 bases, with 11 bases between them. Germline assignment: CDR1 LGHNA and CDR2 YNFKEQ. The DNA of the CDR3 is TGTGCCAGCAGCCAAGTATTCGGCGGGAGCACAGATACGCAGTATTTT. Protein product: CASSQVFGGSTDTQYF.

The sample holds many counts of this clonotype. This chain joins TRBV12-3 or TRBV12-4 and TRBJ2-5, with 8 bases aligning to TRBD1. The CDR3 totals 14 residues. Losses at the gene ends were 6 bases for V and 5 bases for J; bases not matched to a gene: 8. CDR3 in DNA: TGTGCCAGCAGGACGGACAGGGCGGGGGAGACCCAGTACTTC. Its translation: CASRTDRAGETQYF.

This clonotype was picked up many times. The rearrangement joins TRBV29-1 to TRBJ2-7; 7 bases agree with TRBD1. Germline V gene sequence: CDR1 SQVTM, CDR2 ANQGSEA. This CDR3 is built from 11 residues. V shed 6 bases, J shed 7 bases, and the junction held 6 bases outside the gene matches. The CDR3 DNA follows: TGCAGCGTGAGGACAGGTGTTGAGCAGTACTTC. This codes for CSVRTGVEQYF.